The clone carrying this T cell receptor (beta chain) came up a few times. These data are taken from a study of T-cell reconstitution after alpha-beta-depleted transplantation in children. The CDR3 has 14 residues. Germline loops: CDR1 SGHRS, CDR2 YFSETQ. The trim removed 0 bases at V and 7 bases at J, leaving 1 base unmatched. As it was prepared, the TCRbeta library received unique molecular identifiers. TCRdb fed the PCR reads into MiXCR, producing one record per CDR3 protein. Among 81,000 or so distinct CDR3 sequences, about 16% were seen once, and the ten largest hold roughly a fifth. The material sequenced was PBMCs, mostly from graft donor cells, taken 180 days after TCRalphabeta/CD19-depleted stem cell transplant. The J gene is TRBJ2-1, the V gene TRBV5-1; TRBD2 matches 10 bases. This receptor was taken from a male patient between 2 and 10 years old who had a stem cell transplant for acute lymphoblastic leukemia, so the T cells may come from the graft donor. The CDR3 loop reads CASSLELAGNEQFF. CDR3 in DNA: TGCGCCAGCAGCTTGGAACTAGCGGGAAATGAGCAGTTCTTC.